This paragraph reports one T cell receptor (beta chain). Its specificity is unknown. The data derive from a study of cytomegalovirus exposure and HLA in healthy donors. Across the study: A preliminary data release comprised 91 million or so unique TCRs obtained from HLA-typed donors. Study observations and caveats: What was likely a sequencing artifact was a cluster of highly shared sequence variants. High specificity and sensitivity for cytomegalovirus status were reported for the classifier.

It was with 60 Vbeta and 13 Jbeta primers that the PCR ran. Sequenced by immunoSEQ multiplex PCR; TCRdb stores in-frame clones only, minus some. The sample lists 150,000 to 200,000 clones; roughly 80% were seen once. Healthy individuals who donated bone marrow served as the donors. V was cut by 4 bases and J by 6 bases, with 15 bases left in between. The CDR3 extends over 13 amino acids. The germline V gene encodes CDR1 SQVTM and CDR2 ANQGSEA. This sequence joins TRBV29-1 and TRBJ1-2; the D gene is possibly TRBD1 (5 bases). Sequenced input: PBMCs. The sequence derives from a man between 45 and 60 years old in good health and CMV-seropositive. CDR3 DNA: TGCAGCGTTGGGGAGGGGCTTCCTCATGGCTACACCTTC. It encodes CSVGEGLPHGYTF.